The 19 T cell receptor beta chains below were found in one sample sequenced in a study of blood T cell repertoires in COVID-19. Generated by immunoSEQ multiplex PCR, the TCRdb table keeps only in-frame clones and is missing some. The sample lists approximately 350,000 clones; roughly nine tenths were seen once. Sequenced sample: PBMCs or T cells enriched from blood (not recorded which). All receptors derive from a man aged 18 to 30 who had recovered from COVID-19.

The V call is TRBV7-9, the J call TRBJ2-1, with D possibly TRBD1 on 6 matching bases. Trimming cost V 5 bases and J 7 bases, with 21 bases left between them. The germline gives CDR1 SEHNR, CDR2 FQNEAQ (reference sequence). This CDR3 region has 16 residues. CDR3 loop: CASSPRDIRGYNEQFF. The CDR3 region has the DNA TGTGCCAGCAGCCCTAGAGATATCAGGGGTTATAATGAGCAGTTCTTC.

The chain is built from TRBV20-1 and TRBJ1-2; no firm D call. The CDR3 spans 12 residues. Looked up from germline, CDR1 is DFQATT and CDR2 is SNEGSKA (reference sequence). Trimming left V 3 bases short and J 8 bases short, with 13 bases between. CDR3 region: CSASGREIGYTF. CDR3 nucleotide sequence: TGCAGTGCTAGTGGTCGGGAAATAGGCTACACCTTC.

This chain joins TRBV5-4 and TRBJ2-2; weak D call: TRBD2 (6 bases). V was shortened by 6 bases and J by 8 bases, with 17 bases between the two germline ends. Germline V gene data show CDR1 as SGHNT and CDR2 as YYREEE (reference sequence). This CDR3 is 14 amino acids long. In nucleotides, the CDR3 is TGTGCCAGCAAATCTGGAGGGGCGAGTGGGGAGCTGTTTTTT. Its translation is CASKSGGASGELFF.

This chain joins TRBV7-3 and TRBJ2-3; the match to TRBD2 covers 7 bases. The CDR3 is 15 amino acids. The J segment lost 2 bases and the V segment lost 1 base, leaving 3 bases of the junction unmatched. From germline, CDR1 is SGHTA and CDR2 FQGTGA. CDR3 amino acids: CASSLKAGVTDTQYF. The CDR3 nucleotides read TGTGCCAGCAGCTTAAAGGCGGGAGTCACAGATACGCAGTATTTT.

The chain combines TRBV6-5 with TRBJ1-1; 8 bases fit TRBD1. From germline, CDR1 is MNHEY and CDR2 SVGAGI. The CDR3 totals 13 residues. CDR3 coding DNA: TGTGCGACGATCCGAGACAGGGGAACTGAAGCTTTCTTT. Translation: CATIRDRGTEAFF.

This chain uses TRBV18 with TRBJ2-1; 8 bases map to TRBD1. The V gene end was trimmed by 3 bases and the J gene end by 5 bases; junction bases not matched to a gene: 6. This CDR3 contains 15 residues. Looked up from germline, CDR1 is KGHSH and CDR2 is LQKENI. CDR3 amino acids: CASSPTAGGDNEQFF. The CDR3 DNA sequence: TGTGCCAGCTCACCCACGGCAGGGGGCGACAATGAGCAGTTCTTC.

This chain uses TRBV19 with TRBJ1-1; possibly TRBD1 for D (5 bases). Trimming removed 6 bases from V and 5 bases from J, with 19 bases in between. This CDR3 has 15 residues. CDR1 and CDR2 (germline): LNHDA, SQIVND (reference sequence). DNA of the CDR3: TGTGCCAGTAGGGAGACCTGGGGCTTGGAGACTGAAGCTTTCTTT. Translation: CASRETWGLETEAFF.

The rearrangement uses TRBV9 and TRBJ2-1, with TRBD2 matching over 12 bases. The V gene end was trimmed by 3 bases and the J gene end by 6 bases; junction bases not matched to a gene: 4. The CDR3 consists of 15 residues. Germline values: CDR1 SGDLS, CDR2 YYNGEE. The CDR3 region is CASSAPGLAGNEQFF. The DNA for the CDR3 is TGTGCCAGCAGCGCCCCGGGACTAGCGGGCAATGAGCAGTTCTTC.

The chain recombines TRBV28 with TRBJ2-7; 11 nucleotides agree with TRBD1. The germline CDR1 and CDR2 sequences are MDHEN and SYDVKM. There are 15 residues in the CDR3. Trimming at V came to 5 bases and at J to 5 bases, leaving 8 bases not matched to a gene. The CDR3 spells CASSSRTGGFNEQYF. In nucleotides, the CDR3 is TGTGCCAGCAGTAGCCGGACAGGGGGCTTTAACGAGCAGTACTTC.

The J gene is TRBJ2-7, the V gene TRBV15, with D possibly TRBD1 on 6 matching bases. Germline lookup yields CDR1 LNHNV and CDR2 YYDKDF (reference sequence). The CDR3 sequence is 15 residues long. Trimming cost V 4 bases and J 6 bases, with 19 bases left between them. The CDR3 region is CATSITGTKFSEQYF. CDR3 DNA sequence: TGTGCCACCAGCATAACAGGGACCAAATTCAGCGAGCAGTACTTC.

This sequence joins TRBV28 and TRBJ1-1; 7 nucleotides line up with TRBD1. CDR3 length equals 13 residues. CDR1 and CDR2 (germline): MDHEN, SYDVKM. V shed 4 bases, J shed 4 bases, and the junction held 3 bases outside the gene matches. In nucleotides, the CDR3 is TGTGCCAGCAGTTCGACAGGGCCCACTGAAGCTTTCTTT. The encoded protein is CASSSTGPTEAFF.

This chain links TRBV24-1 with TRBJ1-2, with 12 positions matching TRBD1. CDR3 size: 17 residues. V was pared by 4 bases and J by 6 bases, with 11 bases of the junction left unmatched. Germline V gene lookup returns CDR1 KGHDR and CDR2 SFDVKD. The DNA of the CDR3 is TGTGCCACCAGTGAACCCGGGACAGGGGGCGAGGGTGATGGCTACACCTTC. Protein sequence: CATSEPGTGGEGDGYTF.

V is TRBV10-2 and J is TRBJ2-5, with D hard to call. CDR3 size: 11 residues. Trimming cost V 4 bases and J 5 bases, with 5 bases left between them. Germline V gene data show CDR1 as WSHSY and CDR2 as SAAADI. In DNA form, the CDR3 reads TGCGCCAGCAGTGCCGCGGAGACCCAGTACTTC. Its protein product is CASSAAETQYF.

V and J are TRBV28 and TRBJ2-7, with D maybe TRBD2 (5 bases). CDR3 size: 13 residues. Germline CDR1 reads MDHEN; CDR2 reads SYDVKM. V shed 6 bases and J shed 6 bases, with 15 bases lying between them. The CDR3 reads CASRGGSTGEQYF. For the CDR3, the DNA is TGTGCCAGCAGAGGAGGTTCGACGGGCGAGCAGTACTTC.

V is TRBV4-1 and J is TRBJ1-4, with unresolved D. V gave up 3 bases and J gave up 7 bases, with 9 bases separating them. The CDR3 sequence is 13 residues long. The germline gives CDR1 MGHRA, CDR2 YSYEKL. The CDR3 DNA sequence: TGCGCCAGCAGCCAGCGTGAGGGTGAAAAACTGTTTTTT. Translation: CASSQREGEKLFF.

The chain is built from TRBV3-1 (or the pseudogene TRBV3-2) and TRBJ1-2; possibly TRBD1 for D (5 bases). The CDR3 is 14 residues long. In germline, CDR1 is LGHDT, CDR2 YNNKEL (reference sequence). V lost 3 bases and J lost 0, with 8 bases in between. The CDR3 DNA reads as TGTGCCAGCAGCCACCGGACACCTAACTATGGCTACACCTTC. Its translation is CASSHRTPNYGYTF.

This chain connects TRBV4-3 to TRBJ2-5; tentatively, D is TRBD2 (5 bases). V lost 0 bases and J 0 bases, leaving 8 bases between the germline ends. In germline, CDR1 is LGHNA, CDR2 YSLEER. The CDR3 runs to 15 residues. The CDR3: CASSQDGSDQETQYF. The CDR3 DNA follows: TGCGCCAGCAGCCAAGATGGTAGCGACCAAGAGACCCAGTACTTC.

The rearrangement links TRBV11-3 to TRBJ2-3, with D possibly TRBD2 on 6 matching bases. The CDR3 extends over 15 amino acids. Looked up from germline, CDR1 is SGHNT and CDR2 is YENEEA. V gave up 6 bases and J gave up 2 bases, with 15 bases separating them. The CDR3 loop is CASRTPGGYTDTQYF. The DNA of the CDR3 is TGTGCCAGCAGAACCCCCGGGGGATACACAGATACGCAGTATTTT.

The sample holds one count of this clone. This sequence joins TRBV10-1 and TRBJ2-3; D possibly corresponds to TRBD1 (5 bases). Trimming removed 8 bases from V and 4 bases from J, with 10 bases in between. Germline CDR1 reads WNHNN; CDR2 reads SYGVQD (reference sequence). This CDR3 region has 12 residues. CDR3 loop: CASGHMPDTQYF. The CDR3 bases are TGCGCCAGCGGACACATGCCAGATACGCAGTATTTT.